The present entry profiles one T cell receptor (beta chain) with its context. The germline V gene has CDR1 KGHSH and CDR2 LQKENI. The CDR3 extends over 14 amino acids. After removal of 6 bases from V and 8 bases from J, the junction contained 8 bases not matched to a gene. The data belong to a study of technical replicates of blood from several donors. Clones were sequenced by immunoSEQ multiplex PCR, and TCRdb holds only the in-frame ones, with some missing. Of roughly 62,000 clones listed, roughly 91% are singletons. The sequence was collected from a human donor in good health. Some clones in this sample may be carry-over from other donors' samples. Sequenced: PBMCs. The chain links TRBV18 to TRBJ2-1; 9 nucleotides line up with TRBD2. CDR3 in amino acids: CASSVGLAVDEQFF. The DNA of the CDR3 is TGTGCCAGCTCCGTGGGACTAGCAGTGGATGAGCAGTTCTTC. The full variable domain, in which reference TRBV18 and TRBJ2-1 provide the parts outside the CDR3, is NAGVMQNPRHLVRRRGQEARLRCSPMKGHSHVYWYRQLPEEGLKFMVYLQKENIIDESGMPKERFSAEFPKEGPSILRIQQVVRGDSAAYFCASSVGLAVDEQFFGPGTRLTVL.